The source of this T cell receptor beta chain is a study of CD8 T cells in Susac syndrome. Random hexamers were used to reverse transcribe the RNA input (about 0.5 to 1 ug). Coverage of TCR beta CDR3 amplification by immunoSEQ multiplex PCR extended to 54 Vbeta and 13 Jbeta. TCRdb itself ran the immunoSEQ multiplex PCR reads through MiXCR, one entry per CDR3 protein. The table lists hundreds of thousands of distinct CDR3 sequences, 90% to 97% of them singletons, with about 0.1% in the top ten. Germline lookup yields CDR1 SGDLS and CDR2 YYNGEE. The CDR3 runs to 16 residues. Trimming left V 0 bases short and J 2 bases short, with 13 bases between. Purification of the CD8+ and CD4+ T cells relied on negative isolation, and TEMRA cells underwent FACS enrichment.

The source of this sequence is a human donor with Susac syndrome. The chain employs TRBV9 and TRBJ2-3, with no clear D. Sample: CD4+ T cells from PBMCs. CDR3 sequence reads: CASSVVAREITDTQYF. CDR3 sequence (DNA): TGTGCCAGCAGCGTAGTGGCAAGGGAAATCACAGATACGCAGTATTTT.